These T cell receptor beta chains were read from a single sample in a study of blood T cell repertoires in COVID-19. Data came from immunoSEQ multiplex PCR; TCRdb stores just in-frame clones and leaves some out. The data show 110,000 to 150,000 clones, 78% seen once. Sequenced: PBMCs or T cells enriched from blood (not recorded which). These receptors all come from a woman between 45 and 65 years old who had recovered from COVID-19. CDR3s include the opening cysteine and the closing phenylalanine or tryptophan. A D gene is named only where the DNA matches it firmly. Expanded clones get a size class; other rows say once, few or many, or leave the size out.

abundance: -; d_gene: -; v_gene: TRBV18; j_gene: TRBJ1-6; CDR3nt: TGTGCCAGCTCACCTCCAGGTGGGAATTCACCCCTCCACTTT; CDR3aa: CASSPPGGNSPLHF
abundance: once; d_gene: -; v_gene: TRBV6-5; j_gene: TRBJ1-1; CDR3nt: TGTGCCAGCGGACGGTGGGGGGTGAACACTGAAGCTTTCTTT; CDR3aa: CASGRWGVNTEAFF
abundance: -; d_gene: TRBD2; v_gene: TRBV7-3; j_gene: TRBJ2-1; CDR3nt: TGTGCCAGCAGCCCTAGCGGGGGGGCCATAGATGAGCAGTTCTTC; CDR3aa: CASSPSGGAIDEQFF
abundance: -; d_gene: -; v_gene: TRBV28; j_gene: TRBJ1-5; CDR3nt: TGTGCCAGCAGTTACCCTCTGAGGGGGATGCCCCAGCATTTT; CDR3aa: CASSYPLRGMPQHF
abundance: once; d_gene: -; v_gene: TRBV28; j_gene: TRBJ1-5; CDR3nt: TGTGCCAGCAGTTTTGAGCAGTGGAGGGATCAGCCCCAGCATTTT; CDR3aa: CASSFEQWRDQPQHF
abundance: few; d_gene: -; v_gene: TRBV19; j_gene: TRBJ1-2; CDR3nt: TGTGCCACCAGTAGTTGGGGAGACCCTTTCCTCTATGGCTACACCTTC; CDR3aa: CATSSWGDPFLYGYTF
abundance: -; d_gene: TRBD1; v_gene: TRBV24-1; j_gene: TRBJ1-1; CDR3nt: TGTGCCACCAGTGATTCGGGACAGGGTGACACTGAAGCTTTCTTT; CDR3aa: CATSDSGQGDTEAFF
abundance: -; d_gene: TRBD1; v_gene: TRBV6-1; j_gene: TRBJ2-2; CDR3nt: TGTGCCAGCAGTGTCAGACAGGGGGCCACCGGGGAGCTGTTTTTT; CDR3aa: CASSVRQGATGELFF
abundance: -; d_gene: -; v_gene: TRBV28; j_gene: TRBJ1-2; CDR3nt: TGTGCCAGCAGCACACAGGGAGTCTATGGCTACACCTTC; CDR3aa: CASSTQGVYGYTF
abundance: -; d_gene: -; v_gene: TRBV5-5; j_gene: TRBJ1-4; CDR3nt: TGTGCCAGCAGCTTGGGGGTTAGCGATGAAAAACTGTTTTTT; CDR3aa: CASSLGVSDEKLFF
abundance: -; d_gene: TRBD1; v_gene: TRBV3-1/TRBV3-2; j_gene: TRBJ2-7; CDR3nt: TGTGCCAGCAGCCTTGGACAGGGTGGCGAGCAGTACTTC; CDR3aa: CASSLGQGGEQYF
abundance: -; d_gene: -; v_gene: TRBV7-6; j_gene: TRBJ2-1; CDR3nt: TGTGCCAGCAGCTTAGTCACTGGCTCCTACAATGAGCAGTTCTTC; CDR3aa: CASSLVTGSYNEQFF
abundance: -; d_gene: -; v_gene: TRBV16; j_gene: TRBJ2-2; CDR3nt: TGTGCCAGCAGCCAAGGAACAGGGAACACCGGGGAGCTGTTTTTT; CDR3aa: CASSQGTGNTGELFF
abundance: -; d_gene: -; v_gene: TRBV2; j_gene: TRBJ2-3; CDR3nt: TGTGCCAGCAGTGAAGCGCGTGGCGGGCGGGCGGATACGCAGTATTTT; CDR3aa: CASSEARGGRADTQYF
abundance: once; d_gene: TRBD1; v_gene: TRBV5-1; j_gene: TRBJ1-1; CDR3nt: TGCGCCAGCAGCCCCCAGGGGGGTGAAGCTTTCTTT; CDR3aa: CASSPQGGEAFF
abundance: -; d_gene: TRBD2; v_gene: TRBV10-3; j_gene: TRBJ2-7; CDR3nt: TGTGCCATCAGTGAGTCGTTTCTAGCGGGGGGGCCCAGCTACGAGCAGTACTTC; CDR3aa: CAISESFLAGGPSYEQYF
abundance: -; d_gene: -; v_gene: TRBV16; j_gene: TRBJ2-2; CDR3nt: TGTGCCAGCAGCCAACTAGGGGCTACCGGGGAGCTGTTTTTT; CDR3aa: CASSQLGATGELFF
abundance: once; d_gene: -; v_gene: TRBV6-5; j_gene: TRBJ2-7; CDR3nt: TGTGCCAGCAGTTACTCTGCAGGGGTGCCCTCCTACGAGCAGTACTTC; CDR3aa: CASSYSAGVPSYEQYF
abundance: -; d_gene: -; v_gene: TRBV5-6; j_gene: TRBJ1-1; CDR3nt: TGTGCCAGCAGCTTGCGGGGGGCTCTTGAAGCTTTCTTT; CDR3aa: CASSLRGALEAFF
abundance: few; d_gene: TRBD1; v_gene: TRBV6-4; j_gene: TRBJ2-1; CDR3nt: TGTGCCAGCAGTGACCAGGACAGGGGTGGGGACTACAATGAGCAGTTCTTC; CDR3aa: CASSDQDRGGDYNEQFF
abundance: -; d_gene: -; v_gene: TRBV24-1; j_gene: TRBJ1-2; CDR3nt: TGTGCCACCAGTGACAGGGGCAGGTATGGCTACACCTTC; CDR3aa: CATSDRGRYGYTF
abundance: -; d_gene: -; v_gene: TRBV5-5; j_gene: TRBJ1-1; CDR3nt: TGTGCCAGCAGCTTGGTCGTGAACACTGAAGCTTTCTTT; CDR3aa: CASSLVVNTEAFF
abundance: -; d_gene: TRBD2; v_gene: TRBV12-3/TRBV12-4; j_gene: TRBJ2-1; CDR3nt: TGTGCCAGCACCAGCGGGGGAAGCAATGAGCAGTTCTTC; CDR3aa: CASTSGGSNEQFF
abundance: -; d_gene: -; v_gene: TRBV5-6; j_gene: TRBJ2-2; CDR3nt: TGTGCCAGCAGCTTGTTTGGGGCGGGGACCGGGGAGCTGTTTTTT; CDR3aa: CASSLFGAGTGELFF